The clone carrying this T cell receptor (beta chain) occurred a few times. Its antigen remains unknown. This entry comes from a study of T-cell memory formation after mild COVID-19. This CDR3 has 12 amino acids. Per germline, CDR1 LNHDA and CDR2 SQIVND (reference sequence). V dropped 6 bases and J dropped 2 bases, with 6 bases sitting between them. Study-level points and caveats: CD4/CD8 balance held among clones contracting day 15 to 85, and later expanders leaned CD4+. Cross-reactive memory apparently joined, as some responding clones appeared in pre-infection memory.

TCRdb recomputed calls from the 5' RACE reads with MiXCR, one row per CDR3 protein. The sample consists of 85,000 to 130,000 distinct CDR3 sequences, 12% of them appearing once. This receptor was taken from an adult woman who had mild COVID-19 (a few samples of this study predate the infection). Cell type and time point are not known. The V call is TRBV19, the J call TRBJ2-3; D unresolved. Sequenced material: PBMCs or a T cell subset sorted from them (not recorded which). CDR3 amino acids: CASRDPTDTQYF. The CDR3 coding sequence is TGTGCCAGTAGGGACCCCACAGATACGCAGTATTTT. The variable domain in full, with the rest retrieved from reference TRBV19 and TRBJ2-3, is DGGITQSPKYLFRKEGQNVTLSCEQNLNHDAMYWYRQDPGQGLRLIYYSQIVNDFQKGDIAEGYSVSREKKESFPLTVTSAQKNPTAFYLCASRDPTDTQYFGPGTRLTVL.